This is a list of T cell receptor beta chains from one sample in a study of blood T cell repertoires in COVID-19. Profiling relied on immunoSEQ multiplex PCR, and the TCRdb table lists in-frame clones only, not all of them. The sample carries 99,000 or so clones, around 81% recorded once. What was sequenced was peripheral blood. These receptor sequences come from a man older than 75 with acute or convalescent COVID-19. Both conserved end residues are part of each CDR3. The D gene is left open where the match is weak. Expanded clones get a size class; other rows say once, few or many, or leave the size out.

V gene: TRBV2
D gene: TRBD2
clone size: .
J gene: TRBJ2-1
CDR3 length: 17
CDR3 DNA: TGTGCCAGCAGTAGGCGGAGCGGGAGGAACTCCTACAATGAGCAGTTCTTC
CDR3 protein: CASSRRSGRNSYNEQFF

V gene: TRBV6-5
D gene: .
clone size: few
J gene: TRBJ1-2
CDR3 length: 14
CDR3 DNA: TGTGCCAGCAGTTTGGGGGGACTTAACTATGGCTACACCTTC
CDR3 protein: CASSLGGLNYGYTF

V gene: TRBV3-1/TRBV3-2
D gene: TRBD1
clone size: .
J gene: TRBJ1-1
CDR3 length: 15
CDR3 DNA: TGTGCCAGCAGCCGCTCCGGAGGGACAGGGGCTCGGGCTTTCTTT
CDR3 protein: CASSRSGGTGARAFF

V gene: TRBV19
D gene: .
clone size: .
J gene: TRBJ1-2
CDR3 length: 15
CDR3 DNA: TGTGCCAGTAGACATGAACCAACAGGGAACTATGGCTACACCTTC
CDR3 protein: CASRHEPTGNYGYTF

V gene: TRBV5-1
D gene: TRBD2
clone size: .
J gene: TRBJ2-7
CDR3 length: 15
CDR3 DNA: TGCGCCAGCAGCCCGGCGGGGACTAGCGGCTACGAGCAGTACTTC
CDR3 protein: CASSPAGTSGYEQYF

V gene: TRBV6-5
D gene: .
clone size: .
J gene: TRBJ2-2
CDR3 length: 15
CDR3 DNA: TGTGCCAGCAGGCGACAAGCGGCGAACACCGGGGAGCTGTTTTTT
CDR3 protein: CASRRQAANTGELFF

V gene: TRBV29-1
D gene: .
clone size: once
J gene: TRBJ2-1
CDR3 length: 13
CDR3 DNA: TGCAGCGTCGGACAGACCAAAGACAATGAGCAGTTCTTC
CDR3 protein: CSVGQTKDNEQFF

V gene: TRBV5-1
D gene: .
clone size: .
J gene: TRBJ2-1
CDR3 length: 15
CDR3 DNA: TGCGCCAGCAGCTTATCGGGACAATCCTACAATGAGCAGTTCTTC
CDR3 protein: CASSLSGQSYNEQFF

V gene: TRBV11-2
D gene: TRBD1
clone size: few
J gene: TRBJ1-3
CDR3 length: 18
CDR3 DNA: TGTGCCAGCAGCTTAATTTATTCCGGGACAGGGGCTGGAAACACCATATATTTT
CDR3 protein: CASSLIYSGTGAGNTIYF

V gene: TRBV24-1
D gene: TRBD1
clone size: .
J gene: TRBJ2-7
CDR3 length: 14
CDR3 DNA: TGTGCCACCAGCGCACGGGACAGGCCCTACGAGCAGTACTTC
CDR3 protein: CATSARDRPYEQYF